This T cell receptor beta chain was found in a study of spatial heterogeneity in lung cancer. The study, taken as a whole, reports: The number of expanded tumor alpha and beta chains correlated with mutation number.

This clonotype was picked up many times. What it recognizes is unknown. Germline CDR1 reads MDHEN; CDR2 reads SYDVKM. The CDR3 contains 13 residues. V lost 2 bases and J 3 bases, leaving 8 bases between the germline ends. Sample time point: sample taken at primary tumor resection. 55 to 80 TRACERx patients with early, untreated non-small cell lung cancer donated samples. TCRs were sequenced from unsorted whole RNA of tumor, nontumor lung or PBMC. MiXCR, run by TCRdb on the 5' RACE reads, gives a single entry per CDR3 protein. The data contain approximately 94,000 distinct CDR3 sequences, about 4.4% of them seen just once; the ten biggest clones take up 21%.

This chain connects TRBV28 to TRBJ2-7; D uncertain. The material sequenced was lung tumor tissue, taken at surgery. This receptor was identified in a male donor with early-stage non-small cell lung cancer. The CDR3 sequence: CASSLLRYYEQYF. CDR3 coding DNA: TGTGCCAGCAGTTTACTCAGATACTACGAGCAGTACTTC.